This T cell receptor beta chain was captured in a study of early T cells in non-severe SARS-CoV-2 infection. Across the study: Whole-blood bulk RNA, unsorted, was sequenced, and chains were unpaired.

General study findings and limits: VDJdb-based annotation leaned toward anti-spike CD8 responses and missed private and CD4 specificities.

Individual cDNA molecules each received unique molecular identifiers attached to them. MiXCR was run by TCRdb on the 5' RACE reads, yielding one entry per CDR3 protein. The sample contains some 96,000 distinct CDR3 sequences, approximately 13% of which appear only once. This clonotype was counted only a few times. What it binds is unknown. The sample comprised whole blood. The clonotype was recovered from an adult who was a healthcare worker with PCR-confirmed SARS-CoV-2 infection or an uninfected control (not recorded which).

CDR3 protein: CASSYLGTHYEQYF. The DNA of the CDR3 is TGTGCCAGCAGCTACCTCGGGACCCACTACGAGCAGTACTTC. This chain links TRBV7-2 with TRBJ2-7; either TRBD1 or TRBD2 may fit D (5 bases each). With 4 bases removed from V and 3 bases from J, the gap between germline ends came to 13 bases. Germline V gene lookup returns CDR1 SGHTA and CDR2 FQGNSA. The CDR3 is 14 amino acids.